The TCR beta chain described here comes from a study of low-dose radiotherapy and immunotherapy resistance in tumors. This clonotype has ten or more counts. Priming of first-strand cDNA relied on TRAV- and TRBV-specific primers (covering alpha and beta chains). TCRs were amplified for approximately 21 PCR cycles with a constant-region primer and V-primer adapter. Amplifying the isolated mRNA was done by in vitro transcription. MiXCR was run by TCRdb on the reads, yielding one entry per CDR3 protein. The sample yields tens of thousands of distinct CDR3 sequences, roughly 29% seen once. Time point specified: before trial treatment. Trimming took off 6 bases at V and 0 bases at J, with 12 bases between the two ends. The CDR3 length is 15 residues.

The TCR originated in a male donor with rectosigmoid adenocarcinoma. The chain recombines TRBV12-3 or TRBV12-4 with TRBJ2-1; D is possibly TRBD1 (5 bases). Material: PBMCs, obtained before treatment. The CDR3 DNA reads as TGTGCCAGCAGCCGACAGCCCGTCTCCTACAATGAGCAGTTCTTC. The encoded protein is CASSRQPVSYNEQFF.